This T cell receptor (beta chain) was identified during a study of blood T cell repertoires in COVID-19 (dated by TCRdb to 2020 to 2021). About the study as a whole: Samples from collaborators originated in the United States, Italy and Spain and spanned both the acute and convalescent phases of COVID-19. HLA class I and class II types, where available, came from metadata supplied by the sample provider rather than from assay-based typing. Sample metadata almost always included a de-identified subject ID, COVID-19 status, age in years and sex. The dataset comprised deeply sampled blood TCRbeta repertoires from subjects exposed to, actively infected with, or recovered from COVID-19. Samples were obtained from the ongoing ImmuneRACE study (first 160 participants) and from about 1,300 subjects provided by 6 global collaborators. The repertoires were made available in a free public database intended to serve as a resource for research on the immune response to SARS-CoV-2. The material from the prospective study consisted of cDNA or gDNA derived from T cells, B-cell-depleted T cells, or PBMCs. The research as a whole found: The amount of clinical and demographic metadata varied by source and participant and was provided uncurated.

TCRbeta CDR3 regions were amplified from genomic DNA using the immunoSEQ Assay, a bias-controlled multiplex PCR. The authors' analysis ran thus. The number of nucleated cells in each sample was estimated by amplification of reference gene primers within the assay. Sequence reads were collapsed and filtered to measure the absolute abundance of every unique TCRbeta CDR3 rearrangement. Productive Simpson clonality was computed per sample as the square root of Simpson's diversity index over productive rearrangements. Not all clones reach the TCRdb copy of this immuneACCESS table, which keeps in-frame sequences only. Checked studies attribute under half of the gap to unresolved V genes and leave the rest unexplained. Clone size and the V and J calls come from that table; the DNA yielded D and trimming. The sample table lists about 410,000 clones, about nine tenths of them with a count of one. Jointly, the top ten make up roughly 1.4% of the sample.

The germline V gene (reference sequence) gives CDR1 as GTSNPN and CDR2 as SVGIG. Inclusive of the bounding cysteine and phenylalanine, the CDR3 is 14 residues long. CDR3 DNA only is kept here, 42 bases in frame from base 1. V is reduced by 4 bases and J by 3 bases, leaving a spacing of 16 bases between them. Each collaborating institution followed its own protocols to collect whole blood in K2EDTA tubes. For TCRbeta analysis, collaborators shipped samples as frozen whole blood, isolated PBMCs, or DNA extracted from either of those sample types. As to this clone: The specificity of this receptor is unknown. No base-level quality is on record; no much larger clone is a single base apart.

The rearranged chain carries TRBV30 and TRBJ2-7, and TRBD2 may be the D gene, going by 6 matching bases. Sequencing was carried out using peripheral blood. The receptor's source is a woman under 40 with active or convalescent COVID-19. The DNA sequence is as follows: TGTGCCTGGACTAGGGCACTGGGGGGCTACGAGCAGTACTTC. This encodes CAWTRALGGYEQYF.